A single sample gave rise to the 30 T cell receptor beta chains below, sequenced in a study of spatial heterogeneity in lung cancer. Time point described: sample taken at primary tumor resection. Frozen PBMC, nontumor lung or tumor provided whole RNA, which was sequenced unsorted. TCRdb passed the 5' RACE reads through MiXCR, listing each CDR3 protein once. The repertoire holds 65,000 to 85,000 distinct CDR3 sequences, with 15% to 20% as singletons. The source was PBMCs, collected at surgery. The origin of the receptors is a male donor with early-stage non-small cell lung cancer.

The chain is built from TRBV27 and TRBJ1-2; D gene uncertain. Looked up from germline, CDR1 is MNHEY and CDR2 is SMNVEV (reference sequence). The CDR3 runs 13 residues. V was pared by 5 bases and J by 3 bases, with 10 bases between. The CDR3 reads CASSPLLDYGYTF. In nucleotides, the CDR3 is TGTGCCAGCAGTCCACTCTTGGACTATGGCTACACCTTC.

In this sample, this clonotype turned up a few times. The chain combines TRBV28 with TRBJ1-3, with unresolved D. Germline lookup yields CDR1 MDHEN and CDR2 SYDVKM. This CDR3 is built from 14 residues. The ends were cut back, 5 bases at V and 0 bases at J, with 8 bases in the middle. The CDR3 bases are TGTGCCAGCAGTCTGGAGAACTCTGGAAACACCATATATTTT. It encodes CASSLENSGNTIYF.

This chain connects TRBV10-3 to TRBJ2-6; perhaps D is TRBD1 or TRBD2 (5 bases each). Germline V lookup: CDR1 ENHRY, CDR2 SYGVKD. Trimming shortened V by 5 bases and J by 0 bases, and 14 bases separated the two germline ends. The CDR3 runs to 17 residues. This CDR3 is CAISRDGVSSGANVLTF. The CDR3 DNA reads TGTGCCATCAGTCGGGACGGTGTAAGCTCTGGGGCCAACGTCCTGACTTTC.

The rearrangement joins TRBV5-1 to TRBJ2-1; TRBD2 is a possible D gene (5 bases). V was cut by 7 bases and J by 7 bases, with 21 bases left in between. There are 15 residues in the CDR3. Germline V CDR1 and CDR2: SGHRS, YFSETQ. The DNA for the CDR3 is TGCGCCAGCTCTCGGGAAACCGGCGTGTGGAATGAGCAGTTCTTC. Amino acids: CASSRETGVWNEQFF.

This clonotype has just a few counts. The chain joins TRBV4-2 to TRBJ2-4; TRBD2 matches at 7 bases. CDR1 and CDR2 from the germline V gene are LGHNA and YNFKEQ. J lost 3 bases, V lost 1 base, and 12 bases had no gene match. This CDR3 has 18 residues. This CDR3 is CASSQGSGGGVSKNIQYF. Written as DNA, the CDR3 is TGTGCCAGCAGCCAAGGAAGTGGCGGGGGTGTCAGCAAAAACATTCAGTACTTC.

This sequence joins TRBV12-3 or TRBV12-4 and TRBJ2-7; D perhaps matches TRBD1 (6 bases). The CDR3 extends over 14 amino acids. Trimming left V 6 bases short and J 2 bases short, with 14 bases between. The chain's CDR3 is CASRRTEPPYEQYF. The CDR3 coding sequence is TGTGCCAGCAGGAGGACAGAGCCACCCTACGAGCAGTACTTC.

The table lists this clonotype with many counts. The genes are TRBV6-2 or TRBV6-3 and TRBJ2-1; D uncertain. The CDR3 consists of 14 residues. CDR1 and CDR2 (germline): MNHEY, SVGEGT. The V gene lost 8 bases and the J gene lost 4 bases, with 15 bases spanning the gap. CDR3 amino acids: CASDDMGSYNEQFF. DNA for the CDR3: TGTGCCAGCGACGACATGGGATCTTACAATGAGCAGTTCTTC.

This clonotype was recorded a few times. The chain is built from TRBV5-1 and TRBJ1-2; TRBD1 might be the D (6 bases). The CDR3 is 15 amino acids. The germline V gene has CDR1 SGHRS and CDR2 YFSETQ. Trimming removed 0 bases from V and 2 bases from J, with 11 bases in between. The CDR3 sequence is CASSLEGTSNYGYTF. CDR3 bases: TGCGCCAGCAGCTTGGAGGGGACATCGAACTATGGCTACACCTTC.

This clonotype appeared a single time. A much larger clone is a single base away; this may be a read error. V gene TRBV5-1 combines with J gene TRBJ1-1, with D uncertain. With 2 bases removed from V and 0 bases from J, the gap between germline ends came to 5 bases. Germline-derived CDR1 and CDR2 are SGHRS and YFSETQ. The CDR3 has 13 residues. CDR3 loop: CASSLHLNTEAFF. The CDR3 DNA sequence: TGCGCCAGCAGCTTACACCTGAACACTGAAGCTTTCTTT.

This chain links TRBV2 with TRBJ2-1; D remains unclear. Germline V lookup: CDR1 SNHLY, CDR2 FYNNEI. This CDR3 is 15 amino acids long. Trimming pared 2 bases from V and 0 bases from J, leaving 8 bases between. The CDR3 region is CASSELESSYNEQFF. The CDR3 DNA sequence: TGTGCCAGCAGTGAACTCGAGAGCTCCTACAATGAGCAGTTCTTC.

As regards this clonotype: Relative to the germline gene, one junction end is altered; a read error may explain this. This chain uses TRBV7-7 with TRBJ2-3; D is perhaps TRBD1 (6 bases). The CDR3 loop spans 15 amino acids. In germline, CDR1 is SSHAT, CDR2 FNYEAQ (reference sequence). CDR3 nucleotides: TGTGCTAGCAGCCCAGGGACACTGAGCACAGATACGCAGTATTTT. Translation gives CASSPGTLSTDTQYF.

The V call is TRBV27, the J call TRBJ2-1; TRBD2 matches at 8 bases. The CDR3 extends over 17 amino acids. J gave up 4 bases and V 1 base, and 9 bases lay outside the gene matches. Germline V lookup: CDR1 MNHEY, CDR2 SMNVEV (reference sequence). The CDR3, as DNA: TGTGCCAGCAGTTTATACCCTAGCGGGCGAATGTACAATGAGCAGTTCTTC. It is translated as CASSLYPSGRMYNEQFF.

This clonotype was counted between two and nine times. The rearrangement links TRBV19 to TRBJ2-7; 14 positions match TRBD2. V was pared by 5 bases and J by 2 bases, with 5 bases of the junction left unmatched. Germline V gives CDR1 LNHDA, CDR2 SQIVND (reference sequence). The CDR3 consists of 16 residues. The CDR3 loop reads CASSARGLAGAYEQYF. The CDR3 nucleotides read TGTGCCAGTAGTGCGAGGGGACTAGCGGGAGCCTACGAGCAGTACTTC. The whole variable domain, filled in from reference TRBV19 and TRBJ2-7, reads DGGITQSPKYLFRKEGQNVTLSCEQNLNHDAMYWYRQDPGQGLRLIYYSQIVNDFQKGDIAEGYSVSREKKESFPLTVTSAQKNPTAFYLCASSARGLAGAYEQYFGPGTRLTVT.

This clonotype showed up just a few times. CDR3 sequence reads: CASGGPGLLYNEQFF. The CDR3 DNA reads as TGTGCCAGCGGGGGGCCGGGACTACTTTACAATGAGCAGTTCTTC. V gene TRBV2 combines with J gene TRBJ2-1, with TRBD2 as a possible D gene (7 bases). V lost 8 bases and J 4 bases, leaving 18 bases between the germline ends. The CDR3 is 15 amino acids. From germline, CDR1 is SNHLY and CDR2 FYNNEI.

The chain recombines TRBV5-4 with TRBJ2-4; 8 bases match TRBD2. The V segment lost 4 bases and the J segment 7 bases; nucleotides outside the gene matches: 10. Germline V lookup: CDR1 SGHNT, CDR2 YYREEE (reference sequence). The CDR3 has 15 amino acids. CDR3 nucleotides: TGTGCCAGCAGCCCTAGGACTAGCCCAGGGAACATTCAGTACTTC. This encodes CASSPRTSPGNIQYF. Full variable domain (rest looked up from reference TRBV5-4 and TRBJ2-4): ETGVTQSPTHLIKTRGQQVTLRCSSQSGHNTVSWYQQALGQGPQFIFQYYREEENGRGNFPPRFSGLQFPNYSSELNVNALELDDSALYLCASSPRTSPGNIQYFGAGTRLSVL.

This clonotype was seen a few times. The chain couples TRBV18 to TRBJ2-3; D not certain. CDR1 is KGHSH and CDR2 is LQKENI in the germline V gene. The CDR3 length is 15 residues. Trimming stripped 2 bases from V and 0 bases from J, with 9 bases between. The CDR3 spells CASSPGSLSTDTQYF. The CDR3, as DNA: TGTGCCAGCTCACCAGGTTCCCTTAGCACAGATACGCAGTATTTT.

The rearrangement links TRBV4-3 to TRBJ2-1; D gene unclear. V dropped 0 bases and J dropped 0 bases, with 6 bases sitting between them. The CDR3 has 15 residues. Germline V gene sequence: CDR1 LGHNA, CDR2 YSLEER. The CDR3 region has the DNA TGCGCCAGCAGCCAAGATGAAGGCTCCTACAATGAGCAGTTCTTC. It translates to CASSQDEGSYNEQFF.

This clonotype was seen a few times. This chain joins TRBV2 and TRBJ2-7, with no clear D. Germline V gene lookup returns CDR1 SNHLY and CDR2 FYNNEI. The CDR3 has 13 amino acids. V was shortened by 2 bases and J by 0 bases, with 5 bases between the two germline ends. CDR3 in DNA: TGTGCCAGCAGTGAATCTCTCTCCTACGAGCAGTACTTC. Its protein is CASSESLSYEQYF.

V and J are TRBV27 and TRBJ2-2; the D call may be TRBD1 or TRBD2 (5 bases each). Looked up from germline, CDR1 is MNHEY and CDR2 is SMNVEV (reference sequence). There are 16 residues in the CDR3. V dropped 3 bases and J dropped 4 bases, with 15 bases sitting between them. CDR3 in amino acids: CASSFYGASFTGELFF. CDR3 bases: TGTGCCAGCAGTTTCTACGGGGCTAGCTTCACCGGGGAGCTGTTTTTT.

In this sample, this clonotype turned up a few times. This may come from a read error, since a much larger clone is one base off. This chain uses TRBV3-1 with TRBJ2-7; no firm D call. V lost 2 bases to trimming and J lost 3 bases, with 2 bases between them. In germline, CDR1 is LGHDT, CDR2 YNNKEL (reference sequence). CDR3 size: 11 residues. The CDR3 sequence: CASSQNYEQYF. For the CDR3, the DNA is TGTGCCAGCAGCCAAAACTACGAGCAGTACTTC.

At least ten counts were recorded for this clonotype. V gene TRBV12-3 or TRBV12-4 combines with J gene TRBJ1-4; unclear D gene. V was trimmed by 6 bases and J by 0 bases, leaving 8 bases between them. CDR3 length: 14 amino acids. The CDR3 region is CASSPSATNEKLFF. In DNA, the CDR3 is TGTGCCAGCAGCCCAAGTGCAACTAATGAAAAACTGTTTTTT.

This chain uses TRBV12-3 or TRBV12-4 with TRBJ2-7, with 9 bases lining up with TRBD2. The length of the CDR3 is 13 residues. V was clipped by 9 bases and J by 2 bases; unmatched bases: 5. CDR3 DNA: TGTGCCAGTACCCTAGCGGGGACCTACGAGCAGTACTTC. It yields the protein CASTLAGTYEQYF.

This clonotype was detected many times. The rearrangement uses TRBV4-3 and TRBJ1-1; D remains unclear. V lost 0 bases and J 14 bases, leaving 13 bases between the germline ends. CDR3 size: 12 residues. Germline V gene lookup returns CDR1 LGHNA and CDR2 YSLEER. CDR3 bases: TGCGCCAGCAGCCAAGATGAAGGGTTTAGGTTCTTT. Translation gives CASSQDEGFRFF.

The table lists this clonotype with a count of one. The DNA for the CDR3 is TGTGCCAGCAGTTCATGGGCCCAGGAAGAGACCCAGTACTTC. Its protein product is CASSSWAQEETQYF. The V gene is TRBV6-2 or TRBV6-3, the J gene TRBJ2-5; D unresolved. The V and J ends lost 4 bases and 3 bases respectively, with 12 bases between them. The CDR3 covers 14 residues. Germline V gene data show CDR1 as MNHEY and CDR2 as SVGEGT.

The rearrangement joins TRBV11-2 to TRBJ2-3; 7 nucleotides align to TRBD2. CDR1 is SGHAT, CDR2 FQNNGV, per germline. V shed 5 bases and J 10 bases; nucleotides not matched to a gene: 15. The CDR3 covers 15 residues. The CDR3 DNA is TGTGCCAGCAGCCCGGGACTATTGGGGAGGGCGGCGCAGTATTTT. Amino acids: CASSPGLLGRAAQYF.

The chain has TRBV6-2 or TRBV6-3 and TRBJ2-2, with D possibly being TRBD2 (6 bases). Germline-derived CDR1 and CDR2 are MNHEY and SVGEGT. The CDR3 consists of 16 residues. The germline V and J ends were trimmed by 2 bases and 1 base, with 11 bases remaining between them. The DNA of the CDR3 is TGTGCCAGCAGTTACGGAGGCGGGGTGAACACCGGGGAGCTGTTTTTT. It translates to CASSYGGGVNTGELFF.

A few counts support this clonotype. The chain is built from TRBV28 and TRBJ2-5, with D perhaps matching TRBD1 (6 bases). V was clipped by 6 bases and J by 5 bases, with 13 bases between them. The germline CDR1 and CDR2 sequences are MDHEN and SYDVKM. The CDR3 loop spans 13 amino acids. CDR3 coding DNA: TGTGCCAGCAGGTCAGGGGCGGTGGAGACCCAGTACTTC. Translation: CASRSGAVETQYF.

This clonotype appeared a few times. The chain combines TRBV20-1 with TRBJ1-1; 7 nucleotides align to TRBD1. Per the germline V gene, CDR1 is DFQATT and CDR2 is SNEGSKA (reference sequence). The length of the CDR3 is 15 residues. With 3 bases clipped from V and 1 base from J, the junction kept 8 bases outside the gene matches. CDR3 in amino acids: CSARTGSNTNTEAFF. The DNA of the CDR3 is TGCAGTGCTAGGACAGGGTCAAACACGAACACTGAAGCTTTCTTT.

This clonotype showed up just a few times. This chain joins TRBV5-1 and TRBJ2-7; either TRBD1 or TRBD2 may fit D (5 bases each). The CDR3 has 14 amino acids. The germline gives CDR1 SGHRS, CDR2 YFSETQ. Trimming cost V 4 bases and J 2 bases, with 13 bases left between them. The CDR3 protein is CASSTGTVAYEQYF. For the CDR3, the DNA is TGCGCCAGCAGCACGGGGACGGTAGCCTACGAGCAGTACTTC.

In this sample, this clonotype turned up many times. V is TRBV6-6 and J is TRBJ1-5; perhaps TRBD1 as D (6 bases). V lost 2 bases and J 5 bases, leaving 19 bases between the germline ends. Germline V CDR1 and CDR2: MNHNY, SVGAGI (reference sequence). The length of the CDR3 is 17 residues. The CDR3 spells CASSYGVRIEGDQPQHF. As DNA, the CDR3 is TGTGCCAGCAGTTACGGGGTGCGAATTGAGGGGGATCAGCCCCAGCATTTT.